These 30 T cell receptor beta chains came from one sample sequenced in a study of shared clonotypes between healthy human individuals. Using immunoSEQ multiplex PCR, the repertoire was profiled, and TCRdb retains in-frame clones only, with some absent. Altogether hundreds of thousands of clones are present, around 77% being singletons, with the ten largest covering around 12%. Sequencing was done on a sample of PBMCs. These receptors were collected from a woman between 40 and 50 years old in good health. Some clones in this sample may be carry-over from other donors' samples.

The chain couples TRBV5-4 to TRBJ2-3, with 10 bases lining up with TRBD2. Trimming cost V 3 bases and J 0 bases; bases outside gene matches: 4. This CDR3 contains 16 residues. Germline V gene data show CDR1 as SGHNT and CDR2 as YYREEE (reference sequence). This chain's CDR3 is CASSSNSGRSTDTQYF. The CDR3 nucleotides are TGTGCCAGCAGCTCGAATAGCGGGAGGAGCACAGATACGCAGTATTTT.

The chain employs TRBV7-2 and TRBJ2-1, with 13 positions matching TRBD2. Trimming removed 5 bases from V and 4 bases from J; junction bases left unmatched: 5. This CDR3 spans 16 amino acids. Germline V CDR1 and CDR2: SGHTA, FQGNSA. CDR3 in DNA: TGTGCCAGCAGCACGAGGACTAGCGGGGGATACAATGAGCAGTTCTTC. It yields the protein CASSTRTSGGYNEQFF. Based on the CDR3 plus reference TRBV7-2 and TRBJ2-1, the full variable domain is GAGVSQSPSNKVTEKGKDVELRCDPISGHTALYWYRQSLGQGLEFLIYFQGNSAPDKSGLPSDRFSAERTGGSVSTLTIQRTQQEDSAVYLCASSTRTSGGYNEQFFGPGTRLTVL.

The V call is TRBV4-1, the J call TRBJ2-1; 8 bases map to TRBD2. This CDR3 has 15 amino acids. V lost 4 bases and J lost 7; bases outside the gene matches: 9. Germline CDR1 MGHRA, CDR2 YSYEKL. The CDR3 sequence is CASSPRGRSRNEQFF. Written as DNA, the CDR3 is TGCGCCAGCAGCCCACGCGGGAGGTCCAGAAATGAGCAGTTCTTC.

The V call is TRBV7-6, the J call TRBJ2-7, with D perhaps assigned TRBD1 or TRBD2 (6 bases each). Germline assignment: CDR1 SGHVS and CDR2 FNYEAQ. This CDR3 spans 14 amino acids. Trimming shortened V by 5 bases and J by 1 base, and 12 bases separated the two germline ends. The CDR3 is CASSPLGGSYEQYF. The CDR3 DNA is TGTGCCAGCAGCCCCCTAGGGGGGTCCTACGAGCAGTACTTC.

To note about this clone: A far larger clone lies a single base away; this is likely a read error. The chain links TRBV30 to TRBJ2-5; D remains ambiguous. V lost 2 bases to trimming and J lost 2 bases, with 15 bases between them. Germline CDR1 is GTSNPN and CDR2 is SVGIG (reference sequence). The length of the CDR3 is 15 residues. The CDR3 loop is CAWSQSVGYQETQYF. CDR3 DNA sequence: TGTGCCTGGAGTCAATCAGTGGGGTATCAAGAGACCCAGTACTTC.

With respect to this clone: A far larger clone is only one base removed, so a read error is likely. The V and J genes are TRBV9 and TRBJ1-4; no reliable D call. CDR1 and CDR2 (germline): SGDLS, YYNGEE. The CDR3 loop spans 15 amino acids. Written as DNA, the CDR3 is TGTGTCAGCAGCCCACGATCTGCAACTAATGAAAAACTGTTTTTT. Residues: CVSSPRSATNEKLFF.

The rearrangement links TRBV4-1 to TRBJ1-2, with D unclear. The length of the CDR3 is 15 residues. Trimming cost V 1 base and J 0 bases, with 9 bases left between them. CDR1 and CDR2 (germline): MGHRA, YSYEKL. The CDR3 reads CASSQGMATNYGYTF. The CDR3 DNA sequence: TGCGCCAGCAGCCAAGGTATGGCAACTAACTATGGCTACACCTTC.

CDR3 in amino acids: CASMADTQYF. CDR3 DNA sequence: TGTGCCAGCATGGCAGATACGCAGTATTTT. The V gene is TRBV7-8, the J gene TRBJ2-3; no clear D gene. Trimming pared 7 bases from V and 4 bases from J, leaving 3 bases between. CDR1 is SGHVS and CDR2 is FQNEAQ in the germline V gene. There are 10 residues in the CDR3.

V is TRBV28 and J is TRBJ1-2, with D possibly being TRBD1 (5 bases). Per the germline V gene, CDR1 is MDHEN and CDR2 is SYDVKM. The CDR3 loop spans 12 amino acids. Trimming shortened V by 2 bases and J by 8 bases, and 9 bases separated the two germline ends. In DNA, the CDR3 is TGTGCCAGCAGTTTAAAGGGGAGAGGCTACACCTTC. It codes for CASSLKGRGYTF.

The chain recombines TRBV6-1 with TRBJ1-3; D is uncertain. The V end was cut by 7 bases, the J end by 0 bases, with 7 bases between. Germline V gives CDR1 MNHNS, CDR2 SASEGT. This CDR3 has 13 residues. The CDR3 nucleotides are TGTGCCAGCAAATTTAACTCTGGAAACACCATATATTTT. Amino acid sequence: CASKFNSGNTIYF.

This clone was observed a handful of times. The J gene is TRBJ2-1, the V gene TRBV2; D remains unclear. The germline CDR1 and CDR2 sequences are SNHLY and FYNNEI. The CDR3 length is 14 residues. Trimming shortened V by 0 bases and J by 8 bases, and 11 bases separated the two germline ends. The CDR3 protein is CASSEARARDEQFF. CDR3 sequence (DNA): TGTGCCAGCAGTGAAGCTAGAGCCCGTGATGAGCAGTTCTTC.

V is TRBV11-2 and J is TRBJ2-1; D possibly matches TRBD1 or TRBD2 (5 bases each). The CDR3 sequence is 15 residues long. Germline-derived CDR1 and CDR2 are SGHAT and FQNNGV. V was cut by 0 bases and J by 8 bases, with 14 bases left in between. The CDR3 DNA reads TGTGCCAGCAGCTTAGAGGGACGGGAAGTCGATGAGCAGTTCTTC. Translated: CASSLEGREVDEQFF. The full variable domain, rest sourced from reference TRBV11-2 and TRBJ2-1, is EAGVAQSPRYKIIEKRQSVAFWCNPISGHATLYWYQQILGQGPKLLIQFQNNGVVDDSQLPKDRFSAERLKGVDSTLKIQPAKLEDSAVYLCASSLEGREVDEQFFGPGTRLTVL.

Concerning this clone itself: A single base separates this from a much larger clone, so it may be a read error. The chain employs TRBV6-1 and TRBJ1-5; D remains unclear. The V end lost 2 bases, the J end lost 4 bases, and 12 bases lay between the germline ends. Germline V lookup: CDR1 MNHNS, CDR2 SASEGT. The CDR3 extends over 15 amino acids. The CDR3 is CASSEFRAENQPQHF. CDR3 nucleotides: TGTGCCAGCAGTGAATTCCGGGCAGAAAATCAGCCCCAGCATTTT.

V usage is TRBV29-1 and J usage is TRBJ2-7; TRBD2 agrees at 8 bases. J gave up 7 bases and V 8 bases, and 10 bases lay outside the gene matches. The CDR3 has 12 residues. Germline lookup yields CDR1 SQVTM and CDR2 ANQGSEA. The CDR3 DNA sequence: TGCAGCACTTCATCGGGAGGGAAGGAGCAGTACTTC. Encoded protein: CSTSSGGKEQYF.

The rearrangement links TRBV7-2 to TRBJ2-1; D remains ambiguous. The ends were cut back, 5 bases at V and 14 bases at J, with 19 bases in the middle. There are 13 residues in the CDR3. Germline-derived CDR1 and CDR2 are SGHTA and FQGNSA. CDR3 residues: CASSKDPQNRKFF. The CDR3 DNA reads TGTGCCAGCAGCAAGGACCCGCAGAATCGGAAGTTCTTC.

Details on this clone: A read error may be the cause here, since a much bigger clone is one base away. The chain carries TRBV27 and TRBJ1-3, with unresolved D. The CDR3 runs 15 residues. Per the germline V gene, CDR1 is MNHEY and CDR2 is SMNVEV (reference sequence). CDR3 bases: TGTGCCAGCAGTCCGACAAGCCGCTCTGGAAACACCACATATTTT. Translating it yields CASSPTSRSGNTTYF.

This CDR3 reads CASSDRDTTYEQYF. The CDR3 nucleotides are TGTGCCAGCAGTGACCGGGACACCACCTACGAGCAGTACTTC. The chain has TRBV6-1 and TRBJ2-7; D might be TRBD1 (6 bases). The CDR3 totals 14 residues. V was trimmed by 3 bases and J by 2 bases, leaving 11 bases between them. Germline V gene lookup returns CDR1 MNHNS and CDR2 SASEGT.

This clone has only one observation. This sequence is one base from a far larger clone and is likely a read error. V gene TRBV30 combines with J gene TRBJ1-4; D not certain. Germline lookup yields CDR1 GTSNPN and CDR2 SVGIG (reference sequence). The CDR3 has 14 residues. CDR3 amino acids: CAWSQAFLNEKLVF. The CDR3 bases are TGTGCCTGGAGTCAGGCATTCCTCAATGAAAAACTGGTTTTT.

As for this clone: Other DNA sequences in the sample encode the same CDR3. This chain links TRBV7-9 with TRBJ1-1; possible D gene TRBD1, 6 bases. Trimming shortened V by 1 base and J by 4 bases, and 7 bases separated the two germline ends. Germline lookup yields CDR1 SEHNR and CDR2 FQNEAQ (reference sequence). The CDR3 is 13 amino acids. The DNA for the CDR3 is TGTGCCAGCAGCTTAGTACAGGGCACTGAAGCTTTCTTT. Translating gives CASSLVQGTEAFF.

Concerning this clone: This probably arose from a read error, given a far larger clone one base away. The CDR3 DNA is TGCGCCAGCAGCCAAGGGCTGGAAACCGGGGAGCTGTTTTTT. This gives the protein CASSQGLETGELFF. The rearrangement joins TRBV4-1 to TRBJ2-2; no clear D gene. The ends were cut back, 1 base at V and 5 bases at J, with 8 bases in the middle. The germline V gene has CDR1 MGHRA and CDR2 YSYEKL. There are 14 residues in the CDR3.

The chain uses TRBV6-6 and TRBJ2-1, with D tentatively TRBD1 (6 bases). V was pared by 10 bases and J by 4 bases, with 11 bases between. The germline V gene has CDR1 MNHNY and CDR2 SVGAGI (reference sequence). The CDR3 covers 12 residues. Written as DNA, the CDR3 is TGTGCCACCCTAAGGGGGTACAATGAGCAGTTCTTC. Residues: CATLRGYNEQFF.

A single count supports this clone. The chain links TRBV28 to TRBJ1-3; no clear D gene. Trimming cost V 3 bases and J 4 bases, with 13 bases left between them. The CDR3 covers 15 residues. The germline CDR1 and CDR2 sequences are MDHEN and SYDVKM. The CDR3 sequence is CASSFLGQAGNTIYF. In nucleotides, the CDR3 is TGTGCCAGCAGTTTTCTCGGGCAGGCAGGAAACACCATATATTTT. The full variable domain, its missing parts supplied by reference TRBV28 and TRBJ1-3, is DVKVTQSSRYLVKRTGEKVFLECVQDMDHENMFWYRQDPGLGLRLIYFSYDVKMKEKGDIPEGYSVSREKKERFSLILESASTNQTSMYLCASSFLGQAGNTIYFGEGSWLTVV.

This rearrangement joins TRBV6-5 to TRBJ2-7; a possible D gene is TRBD2 (7 bases). The germline V gene has CDR1 MNHEY and CDR2 SVGAGI. CDR3 size: 14 residues. Trimming stripped 4 bases from V and 3 bases from J, with 13 bases between. The CDR3: CASSSGGSIYEQYF. CDR3 coding DNA: TGTGCCAGCAGTTCGGGGGGCTCAATCTACGAGCAGTACTTC.

The chain links TRBV11-2 to TRBJ2-5; 8 nucleotides align to TRBD1. The J call may be wrong; the DNA end is better matched by TRBJ2-7. The CDR3 consists of 19 residues. Germline CDR1 reads SGHAT; CDR2 reads FQNNGV. The CDR3 sequence: CASSLAVRTGGLGSYEQYF. The CDR3 DNA reads TGTGCCAGCAGCTTAGCGGTGAGAACAGGGGGACTGGGGTCCTACGAGCAGTACTTC.

The chain has TRBV28 and TRBJ2-5; the D gene could be TRBD1 or TRBD2 (5 bases each). The end of the DNA fits TRBJ2-7 better, so the J call may be wrong. This CDR3 has 13 amino acids. Germline-derived CDR1 and CDR2 are MDHEN and SYDVKM. CDR3 protein: CASGTGPTYEQYF. In nucleotides, the CDR3 is TGTGCCAGCGGTACGGGACCGACCTACGAGCAGTACTTC.

Notes on this clone: The sample contains more than one DNA sequence encoding this CDR3. DNA of the CDR3: TGTGCCAGCAGCCCAGGACAGGGCTACGAGCAGTACTTC. Its translation is CASSPGQGYEQYF. V usage is TRBV28 and J usage is TRBJ2-7, with 8 nucleotides matching TRBD1. This CDR3 has 13 residues. Per the germline V gene, CDR1 is MDHEN and CDR2 is SYDVKM. After removal of 6 bases from V and 3 bases from J, the junction contained 4 bases not matched to a gene.

The chain uses TRBV29-1 and TRBJ2-7; 8 bases line up with TRBD2. V lost 3 bases to trimming and J lost 4 bases; unmatched junction nucleotides: 5. The germline V gene encodes CDR1 SQVTM and CDR2 ANQGSEA. The CDR3 runs to 13 residues. The CDR3 bases are TGCAGCGTTGAGCGGGAGGACCCTTACGAGCAGTACTTC. Protein product: CSVEREDPYEQYF.

V gene TRBV6-1 combines with J gene TRBJ1-4; D might be TRBD1 (5 bases). CDR1 and CDR2 from the germline V gene are MNHNS and SASEGT. Trimming left V 4 bases short and J 7 bases short, with 16 bases between. This CDR3 is 15 amino acids long. The CDR3 bases are TGTGCCAGCAGTGTAGGCAGGGCTCGATTTGAAAAACTGTTTTTT. The encoded protein is CASSVGRARFEKLFF.

This clone was recorded only once. The chain couples TRBV5-4 to TRBJ2-7; TRBD2 matches 8 bases. The CDR3 totals 15 residues. Per the germline V gene, CDR1 is SGHNT and CDR2 is YYREEE (reference sequence). The trim removed 3 bases at V and 6 bases at J, leaving 11 bases unmatched. DNA of the CDR3: TGTGCCAGCAGCTCCCGTAGGAGCGGGAGCTCCGAGCAGTACTTC. Protein sequence: CASSSRRSGSSEQYF.

CDR3: CASSLGVNTEAFF. Here the CDR3 DNA reads TGTGCCAGCAGCTTGGGAGTGAACACTGAAGCTTTCTTT. The chain has TRBV5-6 and TRBJ1-1, with unresolved D. The V gene's germline CDR1 is SGHDT and CDR2 YYEEEE. CDR3 length equals 13 residues. V shed 0 bases and J shed 0 bases, with 3 bases lying between them.